The next 23 T cell receptor beta chains were all read from a single sample in a study of blood T cell repertoires in COVID-19. Some clones are missing from TCRdb's copy, which holds only in-frame ones; the method was immunoSEQ multiplex PCR. The sample holds fewer than 50,000 clones, around 90% seen once. The sequenced sample consisted of peripheral blood. These TCRs come from a man aged 55 to 70 with COVID-19, enrolled during active disease.

The V and J genes are TRBV7-2 and TRBJ2-5; D may be TRBD1 (5 bases). V lost 2 bases to trimming and J lost 6 bases, with 13 bases between them. CDR3 length: 14 amino acids. Germline CDR1 and CDR2: SGHTA and FQGNSA. The CDR3 is CASSLSGQGQTQYF. CDR3 DNA: TGTGCCAGCAGCTTATCCGGCCAGGGTCAGACCCAGTACTTC.

The rearrangement joins TRBV4-2 to TRBJ2-4; the match to TRBD2 covers 11 bases. Germline V CDR1 and CDR2: LGHNA, YNFKEQ. The junction had 6 bases not matched to a gene; V was cut back by 4 bases and J by 1 base. The CDR3 runs to 17 residues. CDR3 DNA: TGTGCCAGCAGCCTAATAGCGGGAGGGCCGGCCAAAAACATTCAGTACTTC. Translation: CASSLIAGGPAKNIQYF.

This clone was observed a single time. The chain is built from TRBV19 and TRBJ2-7; weak D call: TRBD2 (7 bases). V was clipped by 5 bases and J by 2 bases, with 13 bases between them. Germline V gene data show CDR1 as LNHDA and CDR2 as SQIVND (reference sequence). The CDR3 spans 14 residues. CDR3 DNA sequence: TGTGCCAGTAGTGAAGGGGGGGCAACCTACGAGCAGTACTTC. Translating gives CASSEGGATYEQYF. Full variable domain (missing parts from reference TRBV19 and TRBJ2-7): DGGITQSPKYLFRKEGQNVTLSCEQNLNHDAMYWYRQDPGQGLRLIYYSQIVNDFQKGDIAEGYSVSREKKESFPLTVTSAQKNPTAFYLCASSEGGATYEQYFGPGTRLTVT.

The chain employs TRBV30 and TRBJ1-5; possibly TRBD1 for D (6 bases). Deletions cut 0 bases from V and 9 bases from J, with 15 bases between. Per germline, CDR1 GTSNPN and CDR2 SVGIG (reference sequence). The length of the CDR3 is 14 residues. The CDR3 DNA reads TGTGCCTGGAGTGTACCGGGGGGGCGACGGCCCCAGCATTTT. Translating it yields CAWSVPGGRRPQHF.

The chain joins TRBV4-3 to TRBJ1-5, with 8 bases that match TRBD1. The germline gives CDR1 LGHNA, CDR2 YSLEER. The CDR3 has 14 residues. Losses at the gene ends were 3 bases for V and 9 bases for J; bases not matched to a gene: 7. CDR3: CASSHTRGQGPQHF. The CDR3 coding sequence is TGCGCCAGCAGCCACACCAGGGGGCAAGGGCCCCAGCATTTT.

The chain carries TRBV5-1 and TRBJ2-1, with TRBD2 as a possible D gene (5 bases). Germline values: CDR1 SGHRS, CDR2 YFSETQ. This CDR3 has 15 residues. V dropped 4 bases and J dropped 9 bases, with 20 bases sitting between them. CDR3 amino acids: CASSPGRNNGVEQFF. DNA of the CDR3: TGCGCCAGCAGCCCCGGACGCAACAACGGGGTTGAGCAGTTCTTC.

The V and J genes are TRBV24-1 and TRBJ2-2; TRBD1 is a possible D gene (5 bases). Germline CDR1 is KGHDR and CDR2 is SFDVKD. Trimming cost V 0 bases and J 0 bases, with 7 bases left between them. The CDR3 contains 16 residues. The CDR3 DNA sequence: TGTGCCACCAGTGATTTGCAGGGTACGAACACCGGGGAGCTGTTTTTT. This codes for CATSDLQGTNTGELFF.

CDR3 region: CASSVAGLDYGYTF. The CDR3 DNA reads TGTGCCAGCAGCGTAGCGGGGTTGGACTATGGCTACACCTTC. The chain uses TRBV9 and TRBJ1-2; D call uncertain. Trimming left V 0 bases short and J 3 bases short, with 9 bases between. Per germline, CDR1 SGDLS and CDR2 YYNGEE. This CDR3 has 14 amino acids.

This chain joins TRBV5-4 and TRBJ2-2; 9 bases are a match to TRBD1. The CDR3 totals 17 residues. The V gene's germline CDR1 is SGHNT and CDR2 YYREEE (reference sequence). Trimming took 4 bases from V and 1 from J; bases not matched to a gene: 8. The CDR3 DNA reads as TGTGCCAGCAGCGCCCGGGACAGGGCTATGAACACCGGGGAGCTGTTTTTT. This gives the protein CASSARDRAMNTGELFF.

The chain links TRBV5-1 to TRBJ2-7; the D is unclear. Between the trimmed V and J ends, which lost 1 base and 3 bases, there was a span of 11 bases. Germline V gene sequence: CDR1 SGHRS, CDR2 YFSETQ. This CDR3 has 14 residues. CDR3 nucleotide sequence: TGCGCCAGCAGCTTGCCAGGAATCGGCTACGAGCAGTACTTC. It is translated as CASSLPGIGYEQYF.

This clone was recorded only once. The gene calls are TRBV29-1 and TRBJ2-1; a weak D match, TRBD2 (5 bases). V gave up 1 base and J gave up 6 bases, with 7 bases separating them. The germline V gene encodes CDR1 SQVTM and CDR2 ANQGSEA. This CDR3 is 12 amino acids long. CDR3 protein: CSVEGTSNEQFF. The CDR3 DNA reads as TGCAGCGTTGAAGGGACTTCCAATGAGCAGTTCTTC.

The rearrangement joins TRBV5-1 to TRBJ2-2; 7 positions agree with TRBD1. V lost 7 bases to trimming and J lost 3 bases; unmatched junction nucleotides: 6. This CDR3 is 14 amino acids long. Per the germline V gene, CDR1 is SGHRS and CDR2 is YFSETQ. The CDR3 DNA reads as TGCGCCAGCGGACCCGGGACAGACACCGGGGAGCTGTTTTTT. It is translated as CASGPGTDTGELFF. The full variable domain, with the rest looked up from reference TRBV5-1 and TRBJ2-2, is KAGVTQTPRYLIKTRGQQVTLSCSPISGHRSVSWYQQTPGQGLQFLFEYFSETQRNKGNFPGRFSGRQFSNSRSEMNVSTLELGDSALYLCASGPGTDTGELFFGEGSRLTVL.

This chain connects TRBV29-1 to TRBJ1-2; the D gene is possibly TRBD1 (6 bases). Trimming took 6 bases from V and 2 from J, leaving 10 bases between them. Germline V gene lookup returns CDR1 SQVTM and CDR2 ANQGSEA. The CDR3 sequence is 12 residues long. The DNA of the CDR3 is TGCAGCGTAGTAACAGGGAACTATGGCTACACCTTC. This encodes CSVVTGNYGYTF.

The chain links TRBV6-5 to TRBJ1-2; 7 positions match TRBD1. CDR1 MNHEY and CDR2 SVGAGI come from the germline V gene. The CDR3 runs to 15 residues. J was trimmed by 1 base and V by 7 bases; bases with no gene match: 9. The CDR3 DNA sequence: TGTGCCAGCACTACCAGGGGGACGGATAACTATGGCTACACCTTC. Translating it yields CASTTRGTDNYGYTF.

The V gene is TRBV3-1 (or the pseudogene TRBV3-2), the J gene TRBJ1-2, with D unresolved. Germline assignment: CDR1 LGHDT and CDR2 YNNKEL (reference sequence). Between the trimmed V and J ends, which lost 5 bases and 0 bases, there was a span of 4 bases. This CDR3 region has 12 residues. In DNA form, the CDR3 reads TGTGCCAGCAGCAATACTAACTATGGCTACACCTTC. This gives the protein CASSNTNYGYTF.

In nucleotides, the CDR3 is TGTGCCAGCAGTGGTGGGCTTACGCAGTATTTT. It yields the protein CASSGGLTQYF. V is TRBV2 and J is TRBJ2-3; D gene uncertain. V was clipped by 4 bases and J by 8 bases, with 7 bases between them. CDR1 is SNHLY, CDR2 FYNNEI, per germline. The CDR3 spans 11 residues.

The rearrangement joins TRBV24-1 to TRBJ2-3; TRBD2 matches 11 bases. The CDR3 runs to 16 residues. Germline assignment: CDR1 KGHDR and CDR2 SFDVKD. With 9 bases clipped from V and 2 bases from J, the junction kept 9 bases outside the gene matches. CDR3 bases: TGTGCCACCTCCCCGGGACTAGCGGATCCCACAGATACGCAGTATTTT. Its protein is CATSPGLADPTDTQYF.

This sequence joins TRBV24-1 and TRBJ2-5; 12 nucleotides line up with TRBD1. The trim removed 2 bases at V and 4 bases at J, leaving 4 bases unmatched. Germline-derived CDR1 and CDR2 are KGHDR and SFDVKD. The CDR3 is made up of 16 amino acids. CDR3 sequence reads: CATSDWGQGAGETQYF. The CDR3 DNA is TGTGCCACCAGTGATTGGGGACAGGGGGCTGGAGAGACCCAGTACTTC.

This clone was found once. J is TRBJ1-2 and V is TRBV5-5; no definite D call. Trimming pared 0 bases from V and 8 bases from J, leaving 11 bases between. CDR1 is SGHKS, CDR2 YYEKEE, per germline (reference sequence). The CDR3 contains 13 residues. The CDR3 DNA reads TGTGCCAGCAGCTTGGAAGGCGGCTTGGGCTACACCTTC. Translating it yields CASSLEGGLGYTF. The full variable domain, with the rest looked up from reference TRBV5-5 and TRBJ1-2, is DAGVTQSPTHLIKTRGQQVTLRCSPISGHKSVSWYQQVLGQGPQFIFQYYEKEERGRGNFPDRFSARQFPNYSSELNVNALLLGDSALYLCASSLEGGLGYTFGSGTRLTVV.

The table lists this clone with a few counts. This rearrangement joins TRBV11-2 to TRBJ2-3; 12 nucleotides line up with TRBD2. The length of the CDR3 is 16 residues. Germline V CDR1 and CDR2: SGHAT, FQNNGV. Trimming cost V 4 bases and J 4 bases; bases outside gene matches: 6. CDR3 in DNA: TGTGCCAGCAGCTATTCCCTAGCGGGAGGGTCAGATACGCAGTATTTT. It encodes CASSYSLAGGSDTQYF.

J is TRBJ2-5 and V is TRBV28; the match to TRBD1 covers 8 bases. Germline trimming cut 5 bases from V and 1 base from J; bases unmatched to any gene: 6. The CDR3 has 15 amino acids. Germline V CDR1 and CDR2: MDHEN, SYDVKM. CDR3 protein: CASSTIGQGQETQYF. Here the CDR3 DNA reads TGTGCCAGCAGTACTATCGGACAGGGCCAAGAGACCCAGTACTTC.

The DNA of the CDR3 is TGTGCCAGCAGCCAAGCCGACTTTGGGGGGCAGCCCCAGCATTTT. It specifies CASSQADFGGQPQHF. The rearrangement joins TRBV3-1 (or the pseudogene TRBV3-2) to TRBJ1-5; possible D gene TRBD1, 5 bases. Trimming pared 1 base from V and 7 bases from J, leaving 14 bases between. The CDR3 extends over 15 amino acids. Germline CDR1 is LGHDT and CDR2 is YNNKEL (reference sequence).

The rearrangement links TRBV5-8 to TRBJ1-4; D call uncertain. There are 12 residues in the CDR3. The V end was cut by 3 bases, the J end by 4 bases, with 4 bases between. The V gene's germline CDR1 is SGHTS and CDR2 YDEGEE. CDR3 loop: CASSSGNEKLFF. For the CDR3, the DNA is TGTGCCAGCAGCTCCGGTAATGAAAAACTGTTTTTT.